This entry lists 21 T cell receptor beta chains sequenced from one sample in a study of shared clonotypes between healthy human individuals. The assay was immunoSEQ multiplex PCR, and TCRdb's table has in-frame clones only and misses some. Of roughly 1 million clones listed, about 80% are singletons. Sequenced material: memory CD4+ T cells from PBMCs. Subset specified: CD45RA-negative fraction. Source of these receptors: a man aged 18-30 years in good health. Some clones in this sample may be carry-over from other donors' samples.

This clone was picked up one time. V is TRBV7-9 and J is TRBJ2-5; possibly TRBD1 or TRBD2 for D (5 bases each). With 5 bases removed from V and 4 bases from J, the gap between germline ends came to 5 bases. This CDR3 has 11 amino acids. The germline V gene encodes CDR1 SEHNR and CDR2 FQNEAQ (reference sequence). The CDR3 bases are TGTGCCAGCAGCGGGGGAGAGACCCAGTACTTC. It encodes CASSGGETQYF.

The count of this clone is one. The chain joins TRBV6-5 to TRBJ2-7, with D hard to call. The CDR3 is made up of 11 amino acids. CDR1 and CDR2 (germline): MNHEY, SVGAGI. V gave up 6 bases and J gave up 3 bases, with 6 bases separating them. The CDR3 DNA is TGTGCCAGCAGGAACAACTACGAGCAGTACTTC. Protein sequence: CASRNNYEQYF.

J is TRBJ1-1 and V is TRBV28, with D uncertain. Germline V gene data show CDR1 as MDHEN and CDR2 as SYDVKM. There are 14 residues in the CDR3. Trimming took off 10 bases at V and 6 bases at J, with 21 bases between the two ends. The CDR3 protein is CATDSRVEFPEAFF. Here the CDR3 DNA reads TGTGCCACCGATAGTCGGGTCGAATTCCCTGAAGCTTTCTTT.

The DNA of the CDR3 is TGTGCCAGCAGCCCTTGGCGGGGAGGGAGGGTCAATGAGCAGTTCTTC. This gives the protein CASSPWRGGRVNEQFF. The chain carries TRBV7-9 and TRBJ2-1; TRBD2 agrees at 7 bases. The CDR3 loop spans 16 amino acids. V was pared by 5 bases and J by 6 bases, with 13 bases of the junction left unmatched. In germline, CDR1 is SEHNR, CDR2 FQNEAQ (reference sequence).

This clone was detected a few times. The genes are TRBV5-1 and TRBJ1-2; TRBD1 might be the D (5 bases). CDR3 size: 12 residues. The germline CDR1 and CDR2 sequences are SGHRS and YFSETQ. V lost 2 bases, J lost 6 bases, and 8 bases lay in between. CDR3 sequence reads: CASSFEGNGYTF. CDR3 coding DNA: TGCGCCAGCAGCTTCGAGGGGAATGGCTACACCTTC.

The chain couples TRBV2 to TRBJ1-2, with TRBD1 as a possible D gene (6 bases). Trimming shortened V by 2 bases and J by 3 bases, and 10 bases separated the two germline ends. This CDR3 is built from 14 residues. The V gene's germline CDR1 is SNHLY and CDR2 FYNNEI. This CDR3 reads CASSEQGMDYGYTF. CDR3 bases: TGTGCCAGCAGTGAACAGGGGATGGACTATGGCTACACCTTC.

The rearrangement links TRBV28 to TRBJ1-2; D is perhaps TRBD1 (6 bases). The CDR3 is 15 amino acids. V lost 6 bases and J lost 3, with 17 bases in between. Germline V gives CDR1 MDHEN, CDR2 SYDVKM. CDR3 in DNA: TGTGCCAGCAGCCCTACAGGGTTGGGCCACTATGGCTACACCTTC. This codes for CASSPTGLGHYGYTF.

This chain links TRBV7-9 with TRBJ2-2, with 13 positions matching TRBD2. This CDR3 has 17 amino acids. The germline CDR1 and CDR2 sequences are SEHNR and FQNEAQ (reference sequence). V shed 6 bases and J 5 bases; nucleotides not matched to a gene: 9. The CDR3 reads CASRHWTSGRRTGELFF. CDR3 nucleotides: TGTGCCAGCAGACATTGGACTAGCGGGAGAAGGACCGGGGAGCTGTTTTTT.

The gene calls are TRBV5-1 and TRBJ2-7; no definite D call. Per the germline V gene, CDR1 is SGHRS and CDR2 is YFSETQ. Trimming removed 2 bases at V and 7 bases at J, with 10 bases between. This CDR3 region has 12 residues. The chain's CDR3 is CASSFPPGEQYF. The DNA of the CDR3 is TGCGCCAGCAGCTTCCCCCCCGGTGAGCAGTACTTC.

The gene calls are TRBV7-9 and TRBJ2-5, with D possibly TRBD2 on 6 matching bases. Deletions cut 1 base from V and 0 bases from J, with 15 bases between. The germline V gene has CDR1 SEHNR and CDR2 FQNEAQ (reference sequence). There are 17 residues in the CDR3. The CDR3 here is CASSLGAGLQNQETQYF. CDR3 in DNA: TGTGCCAGCAGCTTAGGTGCGGGACTCCAGAACCAAGAGACCCAGTACTTC.

This chain connects TRBV6-6 to TRBJ2-5, with 10 bases matching TRBD1. Germline loops: CDR1 MNHNY, CDR2 SVGAGI (reference sequence). V lost 6 bases and J lost 5; bases outside the gene matches: 12. There are 16 residues in the CDR3. The chain's CDR3 is CASRTRTPGQGETQYF. The CDR3 DNA follows: TGTGCCAGCAGGACACGCACCCCGGGACAGGGGGAGACCCAGTACTTC.

This chain uses TRBV5-1 with TRBJ2-2; tentative D call: TRBD2 (5 bases). Germline assignment: CDR1 SGHRS and CDR2 YFSETQ. The CDR3 extends over 17 amino acids. V lost 4 bases and J lost 4, with 20 bases in between. The DNA of the CDR3 is TGCGCCAGCAGCCTTGTTGCCGGGGTACCGAGCACCGGGGAGCTGTTTTTT. This translates into CASSLVAGVPSTGELFF.

This clone showed up just a few times. This chain joins TRBV10-3 and TRBJ2-7; 10 bases map to TRBD2. The junction had 7 bases not matched to a gene; V was cut back by 10 bases and J by 7 bases. The CDR3 covers 12 residues. Looked up from germline, CDR1 is ENHRY and CDR2 is SYGVKD. The CDR3 here is CATRLAGGEQYF. The CDR3 DNA sequence: TGTGCCACTAGACTAGCGGGTGGGGAGCAGTACTTC.

The chain recombines TRBV5-1 with TRBJ2-2, with a possible D match to TRBD1 (5 bases). Trimming removed 5 bases from V and 4 bases from J, with 12 bases in between. There are 14 residues in the CDR3. Germline CDR1 and CDR2: SGHRS and YFSETQ. The chain's CDR3 is CASSIFRATGELFF. DNA for the CDR3: TGCGCCAGCAGTATATTCAGGGCCACCGGGGAGCTGTTTTTT.

Only one count was recorded for this clone. This chain links TRBV10-2 with TRBJ2-3; 11 nucleotides align to TRBD1. The CDR3 extends over 13 amino acids. Per the germline V gene, CDR1 is WSHSY and CDR2 is SAAADI. With 8 bases clipped from V and 7 bases from J, the junction kept 5 bases outside the gene matches. CDR3 loop: CASGQGAVNTQYF. CDR3 in DNA: TGCGCCAGCGGACAGGGGGCTGTGAATACGCAGTATTTT.

This clone has just a few counts. The same CDR3 also results from other DNA sequences found in this sample. The chain combines TRBV29-1 with TRBJ1-6, with TRBD1 matching over 8 bases. Germline CDR1 reads SQVTM; CDR2 reads ANQGSEA. After removal of 6 bases from V and 7 bases from J, the junction contained 5 bases not matched to a gene. The length of the CDR3 is 13 residues. CDR3 coding DNA: TGCAGCGTCGGACAGGGACCAAATTCACCCCTCCACTTT. Translation: CSVGQGPNSPLHF.

The genes are TRBV14 and TRBJ2-7; 10 bases match TRBD1. Unmatched junction bases numbered 3, after V lost 2 bases and J lost 8 bases. This CDR3 is 13 amino acids long. CDR1 and CDR2 from the germline V gene are SGHDN and FVKESK. The CDR3 DNA reads TGTGCCAGCAGCCAATCGGGACAGGGGAAGCAGTACTTC. Residues: CASSQSGQGKQYF.

This chain uses TRBV30 with TRBJ2-5; TRBD2 matches 10 bases. The J call may be faulty, since TRBJ2-7 better matches the DNA end. Germline V gives CDR1 GTSNPN, CDR2 SVGIG (reference sequence). CDR3 size: 19 residues. CDR3 nucleotides: TGTGCCTGGAGCCCCAAGGTGATTGGGTCTAGCGGGAGACGCTACGAGCAGTACTTC. Translating it yields CAWSPKVIGSSGRRYEQYF.

The gene calls are TRBV6-1 and TRBJ1-1, with a weak D call TRBD1 (5 bases). CDR1 MNHNS and CDR2 SASEGT come from the germline V gene. The CDR3 length is 14 residues. V dropped 6 bases and J dropped 5 bases, with 16 bases sitting between them. The CDR3 bases are TGTGCCAGCAGGAATCAACGGGGGGGGACTGAAGCTTTCTTT. It translates to CASRNQRGGTEAFF.

The J gene is TRBJ1-4, the V gene TRBV5-4, with 7 bases aligning to TRBD1. This CDR3 comprises 16 residues. Germline CDR1 reads SGHNT; CDR2 reads YYREEE (reference sequence). J gave up 1 base and V 5 bases, and 8 bases lay outside the gene matches. The CDR3 protein is CASSAGTERTNEKLFF. Written as DNA, the CDR3 is TGTGCCAGCAGTGCCGGGACAGAGAGAACTAATGAAAAACTGTTTTTT. Based on the CDR3 plus reference TRBV5-4 and TRBJ1-4, the full variable domain is ETGVTQSPTHLIKTRGQQVTLRCSSQSGHNTVSWYQQALGQGPQFIFQYYREEENGRGNFPPRFSGLQFPNYSSELNVNALELDDSALYLCASSAGTERTNEKLFFGSGTQLSVL.

V is TRBV5-1 and J is TRBJ1-2; perhaps TRBD1 as D (5 bases). V was shortened by 2 bases and J by 3 bases, with 11 bases between the two germline ends. This CDR3 has 14 residues. Germline CDR1 is SGHRS and CDR2 is YFSETQ. The CDR3 loop reads CASSFRDSDYGYTF. DNA of the CDR3: TGCGCCAGCAGCTTCAGGGACTCCGACTATGGCTACACCTTC.